This T cell receptor (beta chain) was obtained from a study of OX40 agonist ivuxolimab in advanced cancers. Study-level information: One hepatocellular carcinoma and a couple of cutaneous melanoma patients partially responded. Study-wide results and limits: Partial responders treated at 0.1-3.0 mg/kg exhibited clonal expansion among the lowest measured.

Of note for this clone: No antigen is known for it.

Generated by immunoSEQ multiplex PCR, the TCRdb table keeps only in-frame clones and is missing some. The sample has roughly 53,000 clones, about four fifths seen once; the top ten hold 4.6%. This specimen consisted of CD4+ or CD8+ T cells sorted from blood, obtained in a trial of the OX40 agonist ivuxolimab. The clonotype comes from an adult with an advanced solid tumor such as melanoma, head and neck, liver or kidney cancer.

CDR3 residues: CASSLGTSAYEQYF. CDR3 coding DNA: TGTGCCAGCAGCTTAGGGACCTCGGCCTACGAGCAGTACTTC. This chain uses TRBV11-2 with TRBJ2-7; D remains ambiguous. The CDR3 is 14 residues long. In germline, CDR1 is SGHAT, CDR2 FQNNGV. With 1 base removed from V and 2 bases from J, the gap between germline ends came to 9 bases. Drawing the rest from reference TRBV11-2 and TRBJ2-7, the complete variable domain is EAGVAQSPRYKIIEKRQSVAFWCNPISGHATLYWYQQILGQGPKLLIQFQNNGVVDDSQLPKDRFSAERLKGVDSTLKIQPAKLEDSAVYLCASSLGTSAYEQYFGPGTRLTVT.